The 4 T cell receptor beta chains below all came from one sample that was sequenced in a study of blood T cell repertoires in COVID-19. Clones were sequenced by immunoSEQ multiplex PCR, and TCRdb holds only the in-frame ones, with some missing. The table includes around 65,000 clones, just under 80% detected once. Material: peripheral blood. Receptor source: a human donor in a cohort sampled during active COVID-19.

The table lists this clone with a count of one. The rearrangement uses TRBV18 and TRBJ2-7; TRBD2 agrees at 7 bases. Trimming took 2 bases from V and 0 from J; bases not matched to a gene: 4. Germline V lookup: CDR1 KGHSH, CDR2 LQKENI. The CDR3 has 15 residues. CDR3 DNA: TGTGCCAGCTCACCATCCGGGACTAACTCCTACGAGCAGTACTTC. Protein sequence: CASSPSGTNSYEQYF.

The chain links TRBV2 to TRBJ2-7; TRBD1 matches 7 bases. Germline V gives CDR1 SNHLY, CDR2 FYNNEI. Trimming took 8 bases from V and 0 from J; bases not matched to a gene: 10. The CDR3 is made up of 15 amino acids. The CDR3 DNA is TGTGCCAGCCTACCCCCGGGACAGTCCTCCTACGAGCAGTACTTC. Its protein is CASLPPGQSSYEQYF.

This chain uses TRBV28 with TRBJ1-2, with a possible D match to TRBD1 (5 bases). Germline CDR1 and CDR2: MDHEN and SYDVKM. The CDR3 contains 13 residues. Trimming removed 6 bases at V and 8 bases at J, with 16 bases between. CDR3 in DNA: TGTGCCAGCAGCTTGACAGCGTTAAACGGCTACACCTTC. This codes for CASSLTALNGYTF.

V and J are TRBV14 and TRBJ2-7; the D gene is possibly TRBD1 (6 bases). The CDR3 contains 14 residues. Trimming took off 3 bases at V and 3 bases at J, with 12 bases between the two ends. In germline, CDR1 is SGHDN, CDR2 FVKESK. CDR3 residues: CASSHRYRDYEQYF. CDR3 in DNA: TGTGCCAGCAGCCACCGGTACAGGGACTACGAGCAGTACTTC.